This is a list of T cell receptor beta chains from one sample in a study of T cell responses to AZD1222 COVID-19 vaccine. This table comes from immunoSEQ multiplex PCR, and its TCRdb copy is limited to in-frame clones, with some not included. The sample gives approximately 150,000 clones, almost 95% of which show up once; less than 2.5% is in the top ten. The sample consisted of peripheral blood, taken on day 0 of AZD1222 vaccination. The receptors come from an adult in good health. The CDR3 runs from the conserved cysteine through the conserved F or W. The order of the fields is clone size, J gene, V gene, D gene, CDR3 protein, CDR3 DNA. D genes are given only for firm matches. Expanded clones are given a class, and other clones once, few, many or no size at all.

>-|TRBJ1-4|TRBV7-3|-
CASSLSEGEKLFF
TGTGCCAGCAGCTTATCTGAGGGAGAAAAACTGTTTTTT
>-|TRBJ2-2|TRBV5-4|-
CASSLAARAPGELFF
TGTGCCAGCAGCTTGGCCGCCAGGGCCCCCGGGGAGCTGTTTTTT
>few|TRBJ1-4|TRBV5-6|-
CASSFRTPTNEKLFF
TGTGCCAGCAGCTTTCGAACTCCGACTAATGAAAAACTGTTTTTT
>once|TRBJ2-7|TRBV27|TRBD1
CASSFNRGAYEQYF
TGTGCCAGCAGTTTCAACAGGGGGGCGTACGAGCAGTACTTC
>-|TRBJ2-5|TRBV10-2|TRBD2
CASSEYGTSGAFQETQYF
TGCGCCAGCAGTGAGTATGGGACTAGCGGGGCCTTCCAAGAGACCCAGTACTTC
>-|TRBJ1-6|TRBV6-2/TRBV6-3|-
CASSYSGGGSPLHF
TGTGCCAGCAGTTACTCCGGCGGGGGCTCACCCCTCCACTTT
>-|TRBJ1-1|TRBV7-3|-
CASSLGSGRGTEAFF
TGTGCCAGCAGCTTAGGTTCGGGGAGGGGTACTGAAGCTTTCTTT
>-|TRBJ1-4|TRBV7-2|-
CASSLNGGKLFF
TGTGCCAGCAGCTTAAACGGCGGAAAACTGTTTTTT
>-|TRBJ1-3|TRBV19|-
CAITTGSGNTIYF
TGTGCCATCACAACAGGCTCTGGAAACACCATATATTTT
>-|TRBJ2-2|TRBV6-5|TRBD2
CARGLITGELFF
TGTGCCAGGGGACTAATCACCGGGGAGCTGTTTTTT
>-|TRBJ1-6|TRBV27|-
CASTGAGSSPLHF
TGTGCCAGCACCGGAGCAGGGTCCTCACCCCTCCACTTT
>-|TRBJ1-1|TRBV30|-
CAWSAGRNTEAFF
TGTGCCTGGAGTGCCGGACGGAACACTGAAGCTTTCTTT
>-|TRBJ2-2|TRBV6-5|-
CAIRGINTGELFF
TGTGCCATCCGGGGGATCAACACCGGGGAGCTGTTTTTT
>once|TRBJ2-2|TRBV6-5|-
CASSYGSGELFF
TGTGCCAGCAGTTACGGTTCCGGGGAGCTGTTTTTT
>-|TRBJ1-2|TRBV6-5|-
CASTQENYGYTF
TGTGCCAGTACCCAGGAGAACTATGGCTACACCTTC
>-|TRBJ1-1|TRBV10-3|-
CAISELVTSTEAFF
TGTGCCATCAGTGAGTTAGTGACTTCCACTGAAGCTTTCTTT
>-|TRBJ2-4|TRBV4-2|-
CASSQGEGDKNIQYF
TGTGCCAGCAGCCAAGGAGAAGGGGACAAAAACATTCAGTACTTC
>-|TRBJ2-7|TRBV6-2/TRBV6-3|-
CASSYSNEQYF
TGTGCCAGCAGTTACAGTAACGAGCAGTACTTC
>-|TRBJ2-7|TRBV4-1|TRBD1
CASSQGRGRQGTAYEQYF
TGCGCCAGCAGCCAAGGCAGGGGACGACAGGGGACGGCCTACGAGCAGTACTTC
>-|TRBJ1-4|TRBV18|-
CASSPAVPGANEKLFF
TGTGCCAGCTCACCGGCAGTTCCTGGGGCTAATGAAAAACTGTTTTTT
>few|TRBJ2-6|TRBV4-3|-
CASSPLTGTGANVLTF
TGCGCCAGCAGCCCCCTCACAGGGACTGGGGCCAACGTCCTGACTTTC
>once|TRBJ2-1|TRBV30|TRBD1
CAWRVRDREAGEQFF
TGTGCCTGGAGGGTCCGGGACAGGGAGGCTGGTGAGCAGTTCTTC
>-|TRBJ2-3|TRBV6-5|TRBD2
CASGPGLGGGDTQYF
TGTGCCAGCGGCCCGGGGCTTGGGGGGGGAGATACGCAGTATTTT
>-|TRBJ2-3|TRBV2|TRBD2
CASRKGLAGGDTQYF
TGTGCCAGCAGGAAGGGACTAGCGGGAGGGGATACGCAGTATTTT
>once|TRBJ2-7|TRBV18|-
CASSPPRTYEQYF
TGTGCCAGCTCACCACCCCGGACGTACGAGCAGTACTTC
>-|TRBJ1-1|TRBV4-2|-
CARDGGLDLNTEAFF
TGTGCCAGAGACGGGGGGTTGGACCTGAACACTGAAGCTTTCTTT
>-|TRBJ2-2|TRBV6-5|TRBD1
CASKEGTANTGELFF
TGTGCCAGCAAAGAAGGGACAGCGAACACCGGGGAGCTGTTTTTT
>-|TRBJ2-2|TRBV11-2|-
CASSLDQIGELFF
TGTGCCAGCAGCTTAGATCAGATCGGGGAGCTGTTTTTT
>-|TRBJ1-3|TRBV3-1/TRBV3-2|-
CASSLRQGGGGNTIYF
TGTGCCAGCAGCCTCCGACAAGGAGGAGGTGGAAACACCATATATTTT
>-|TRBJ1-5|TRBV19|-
CASSIEGGYQPQHF
TGTGCCAGTAGTATCGAGGGCGGTTATCAGCCCCAGCATTTT
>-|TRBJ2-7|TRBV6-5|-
CASSYSPGQGYEQYF
TGTGCCAGCAGTTACTCCCCGGGACAAGGCTACGAGCAGTACTTC
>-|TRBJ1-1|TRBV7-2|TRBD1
CASSLGTVGEAFF
TGTGCCAGCAGCCTGGGGACAGTGGGCGAAGCTTTCTTT
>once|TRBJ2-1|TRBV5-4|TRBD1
CASSFRDRGNEQFF
TGTGCCAGCAGCTTCCGGGACAGGGGTAATGAGCAGTTCTTC
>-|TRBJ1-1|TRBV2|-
CASSAWGRDTEAFF
TGTGCCAGCAGTGCTTGGGGGAGGGACACTGAAGCTTTCTTT
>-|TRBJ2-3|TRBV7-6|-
CASSLGTGGTGTQYF
TGTGCCAGCAGCTTAGGTACGGGCGGCACAGGTACGCAGTATTTT
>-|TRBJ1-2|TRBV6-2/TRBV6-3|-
CASSYGPGRGYTF
TGTGCCAGCAGTTACGGGCCTGGTAGGGGCTACACCTTC
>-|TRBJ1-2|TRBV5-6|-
CASEKRLVVNYGYTF
TGTGCCAGCGAGAAAAGGCTGGTGGTGAACTATGGCTACACCTTC
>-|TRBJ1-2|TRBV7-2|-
CASSFGARIYGYTF
TGTGCCAGCAGCTTTGGGGCCAGAATCTATGGCTACACCTTC
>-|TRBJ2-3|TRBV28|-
CASSSDQSTDTQYF
TGTGCCAGCAGTTCTGACCAAAGCACAGATACGCAGTATTTT
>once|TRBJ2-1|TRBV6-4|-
CASSPSESSYNEQFF
TGTGCCAGCAGTCCTAGCGAAAGCTCCTACAATGAGCAGTTCTTC
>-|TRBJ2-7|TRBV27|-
CASTLGPAYEQYF
TGTGCCAGCACCCTAGGCCCAGCCTACGAGCAGTACTTC
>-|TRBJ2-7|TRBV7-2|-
CASSLAGGPTYEQYF
TGTGCCAGCAGCTTAGCGGGGGGGCCGACCTACGAGCAGTACTTC
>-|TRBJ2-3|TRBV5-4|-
CASSSQGGGSTDTQYF
TGTGCCAGCAGCTCTCAAGGGGGGGGCAGCACAGATACGCAGTATTTT
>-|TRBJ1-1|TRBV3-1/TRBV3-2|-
CASSQETASNTEAFF
TGTGCCAGCAGCCAAGAGACGGCTTCGAACACTGAAGCTTTCTTT
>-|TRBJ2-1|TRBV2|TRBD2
CASSEGLAGVNEQFF
TGTGCCAGCAGTGAGGGACTAGCGGGAGTCAATGAGCAGTTCTTC
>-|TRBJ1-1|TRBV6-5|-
CASNTPMEAFF
TGTGCCAGCAATACGCCCATGGAAGCTTTCTTT
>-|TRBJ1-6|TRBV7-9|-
CASSGGQANRGYSPLHF
TGTGCCAGCAGCGGCGGACAAGCAAACCGGGGTTATTCACCCCTCCACTTT
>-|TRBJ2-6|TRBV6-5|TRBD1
CASWTGGSGANVLTF
TGTGCCAGCTGGACAGGGGGCTCTGGGGCCAACGTCCTGACTTTC
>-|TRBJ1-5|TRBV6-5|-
CASSYGGSGNQPQHF
TGTGCCAGCAGTTACGGGGGGTCGGGGAATCAGCCCCAGCATTTT
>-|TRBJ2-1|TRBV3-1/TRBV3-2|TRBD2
CASSLDSGRVGNEQFF
TGTGCCAGCAGCCTAGATAGCGGGAGAGTGGGCAATGAGCAGTTCTTC
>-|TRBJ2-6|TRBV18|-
CASSHDRPGANVLTF
TGTGCCAGCTCACACGACAGGCCTGGGGCCAACGTCCTGACTTTC
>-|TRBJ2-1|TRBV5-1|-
CASSLARTGITGNEQFF
TGCGCCAGCAGCTTGGCCAGAACCGGGATAACCGGCAATGAGCAGTTCTTC
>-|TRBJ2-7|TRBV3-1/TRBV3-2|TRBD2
CASSPYGTSYEQYF
TGTGCCAGCAGCCCATACGGGACTAGCTACGAGCAGTACTTC
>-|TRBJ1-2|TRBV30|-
CAWSVGVNYGYTF
TGTGCCTGGAGTGTGGGGGTGAACTATGGCTACACCTTC